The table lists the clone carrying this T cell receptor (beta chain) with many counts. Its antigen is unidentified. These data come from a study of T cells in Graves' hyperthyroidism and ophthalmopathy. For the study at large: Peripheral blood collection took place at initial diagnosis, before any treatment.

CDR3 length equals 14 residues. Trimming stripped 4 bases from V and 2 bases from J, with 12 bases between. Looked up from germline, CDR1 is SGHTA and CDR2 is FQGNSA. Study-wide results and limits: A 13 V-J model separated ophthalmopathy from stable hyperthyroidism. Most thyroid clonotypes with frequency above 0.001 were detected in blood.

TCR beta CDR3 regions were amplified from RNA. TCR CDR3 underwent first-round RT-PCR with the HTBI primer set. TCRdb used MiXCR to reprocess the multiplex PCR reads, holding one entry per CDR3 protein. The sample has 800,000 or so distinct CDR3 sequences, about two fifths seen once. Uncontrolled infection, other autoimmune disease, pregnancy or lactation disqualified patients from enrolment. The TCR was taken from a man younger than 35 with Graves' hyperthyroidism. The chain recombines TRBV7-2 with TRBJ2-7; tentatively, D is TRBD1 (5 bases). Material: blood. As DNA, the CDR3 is TGTGCCAGCAGCTATTCAACAGGACCCTACGAGCAGTACTTC. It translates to CASSYSTGPYEQYF.